This TCR beta chain was recovered during a study of cytotoxic CD8 clonotypes in ibrutinib-treated CLL. Study-wide context: After median approximately 6 years, around 15 stayed in remission, approximately twelve progressed; responses roughly 25 partial, 2 complete. Study results and limitations: The study found baseline clonality above age-matched healthy donors, tracking circulating CD8+ T-cell counts. Public clonotypes, an uncommon group, contracted or remained stable on treatment.

Genomic DNA in an amount of about 2 micrograms was extracted from cryopreserved PBMCs and used for the preparation of TCR beta libraries. With regard to this clone: Its antigen is not known.

CDR3 size: 14 residues. CDR1 and CDR2 (germline): SEHNR, FQNEAQ (reference sequence). The V end lost 4 bases, the J end lost 11 bases, and 20 bases lay between the germline ends. TCRdb keeps only in-frame clones here, not all; method: immunoSEQ multiplex PCR. The repertoire holds fewer than 50,000 clones, with approximately 65% as singletons. This sequence joins TRBV7-9 and TRBJ1-1; D perhaps matches TRBD1 (6 bases). The receptor comes from a human donor with chronic lymphocytic leukemia. The material sequenced was PBMCs, taken after 24 months of ibrutinib treatment. The CDR3 bases are TGTGCCAGCAGCTCCGGGGAACAGGGAAAGAGGGCTTTCTTT. Protein sequence: CASSSGEQGKRAFF. Together with reference TRBV7-9 and TRBJ1-1, the CDR3 gives the full variable domain: DTGVSQNPRHKITKRGQNVTFRCDPISEHNRLYWYRQTLGQGPEFLTYFQNEAQLEKSRLLSDRFSAERPKGSFSTLEIQRTEQGDSAMYLCASSSGEQGKRAFFGQGTRLTVV.